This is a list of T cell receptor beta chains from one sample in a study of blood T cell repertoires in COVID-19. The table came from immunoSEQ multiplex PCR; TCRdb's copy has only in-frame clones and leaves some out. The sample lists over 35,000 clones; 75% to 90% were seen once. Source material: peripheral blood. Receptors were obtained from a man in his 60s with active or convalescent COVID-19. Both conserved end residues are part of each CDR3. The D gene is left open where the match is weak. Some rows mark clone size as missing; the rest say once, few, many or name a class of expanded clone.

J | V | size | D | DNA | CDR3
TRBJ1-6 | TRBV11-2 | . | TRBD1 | TGTGCCAGCAGCCACAGGGGGCCTGATTCACCCCTCCACTTT | CASSHRGPDSPLHF
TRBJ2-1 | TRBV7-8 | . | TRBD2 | TGTGCCAGCAGCGGACACTGGACTAGGCTAGCGGGACGCAATGAGCAGTTCTTC | CASSGHWTRLAGRNEQFF
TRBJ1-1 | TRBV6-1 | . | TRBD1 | TGTGCCAGCAGTGAAATAGTATCCGCCAGGGGGTCGACTGAAGCTTTCTTT | CASSEIVSARGSTEAFF
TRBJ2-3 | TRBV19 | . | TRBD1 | TGTGCCAGTAGTATTCTCGGGACAGGGCCAGATACGCAGTATTTT | CASSILGTGPDTQYF
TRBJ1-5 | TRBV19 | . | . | TGTGCCAGTAGTAGCAGGGATCAGCCCCAGCATTTT | CASSSRDQPQHF
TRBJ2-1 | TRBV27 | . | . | TGTGCCAGCAGTCCAACCCGGAACATCGGAGGTGAGCAGTTCTTC | CASSPTRNIGGEQFF
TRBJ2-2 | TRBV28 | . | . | TGTGCCAGCAGTTCGACAGGGAACACCGGGGAGCTGTTTTTT | CASSSTGNTGELFF
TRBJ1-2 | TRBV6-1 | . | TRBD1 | TGTGCCAGCAGTGAAGCGTCAGGGGGCAGAGGCTATGGCTACACCTTC | CASSEASGGRGYGYTF
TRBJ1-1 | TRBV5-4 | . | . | TGTGCCAGCAGCCGTCAGACAAGGAACACTGAAGCTTTCTTT | CASSRQTRNTEAFF
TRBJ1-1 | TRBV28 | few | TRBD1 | TGTGCCAGCAGTACCTCGGGACAGAGATTGAACACTGAAGCTTTCTTT | CASSTSGQRLNTEAFF
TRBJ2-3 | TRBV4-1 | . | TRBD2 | TGCGCCAGCAGCCACCTAGCGGGGGGGCCGACTGACACAGATACGCAGTATTTT | CASSHLAGGPTDTDTQYF
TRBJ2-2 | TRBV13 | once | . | TGTGCCAGCAGCGGCGTGGGGACACAAACCGGGGAGCTGTTTTTT | CASSGVGTQTGELFF
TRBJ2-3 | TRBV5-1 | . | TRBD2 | TGCGCCAGCAGCTTGGGGACTAGCGGGAGCAGGGCAGATACGCAGTATTTT | CASSLGTSGSRADTQYF
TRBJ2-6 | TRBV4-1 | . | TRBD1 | TGCGCCAGCAGCCAAGGGTCAGGACAGGGTGCGCCTGGGGCCAACGTCCTGACTTTC | CASSQGSGQGAPGANVLTF
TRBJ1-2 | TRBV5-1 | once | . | TGCGCCAGCAGCCCGTCGCCAGGGTCCTACACCTTC | CASSPSPGSYTF
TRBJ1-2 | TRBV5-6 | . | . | TGTGCCAGCAGCGCGAGGACAGGCTACACCTTC | CASSARTGYTF
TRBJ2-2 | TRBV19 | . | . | TGTGCCAGTATCCCCTCCGGGACAACTCGAACCGGGGAGCTGTTTTTT | CASIPSGTTRTGELFF
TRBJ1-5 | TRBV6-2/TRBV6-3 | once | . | TGTGCCAGCAGTTACCCCTCGGGGTCCCTTAATCAGCCCCAGCATTTT | CASSYPSGSLNQPQHF
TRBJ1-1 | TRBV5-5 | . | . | TGTGCCAGCAGCTCTTATATTACACAGAGTTCCACTGAAGCTTTCTTT | CASSSYITQSSTEAFF
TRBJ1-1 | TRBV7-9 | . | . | TGTGCAGAGGAGAGGGTGAGAACTGAAGCTTTCTTT | CAEERVRTEAFF
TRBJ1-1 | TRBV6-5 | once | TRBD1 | TGTGCCAGCAGTTACCGACAGGGGAGGACTGAAGCTTTCTTT | CASSYRQGRTEAFF
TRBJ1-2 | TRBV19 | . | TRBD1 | TGTGCCAGTTCCAGGACAGGCGCTGGCTACACCTTC | CASSRTGAGYTF
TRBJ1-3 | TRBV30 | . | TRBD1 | TGTGCCTGGAGCCCCGCGGGACAGCGTCTGACTGGAAACACCATATATTTT | CAWSPAGQRLTGNTIYF
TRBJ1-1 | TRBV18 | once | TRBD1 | TGTGCCAGCTCGCGACAGGGGAGCACTGAAGCTTTCTTT | CASSRQGSTEAFF
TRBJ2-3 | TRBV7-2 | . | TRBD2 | TGTGCCAGCAGCTTTAATGGGGCTAGCGGGAGGGCCAGGTCAGATACGCAGTATTTT | CASSFNGASGRARSDTQYF
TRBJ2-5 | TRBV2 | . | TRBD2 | TGTGCCAGCAGTTCCGACAGCGGGGTTGAGACCCAGTACTTC | CASSSDSGVETQYF
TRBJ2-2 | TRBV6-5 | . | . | TGTGCCAGCAGTTACCAGGGGTTGGCCGGGGAGCTGTTTTTT | CASSYQGLAGELFF
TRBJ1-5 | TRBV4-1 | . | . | TGCGCCAGCAGCCAAGATCGCCCCAGAGACTTTAATCAGCCCCAGCATTTT | CASSQDRPRDFNQPQHF
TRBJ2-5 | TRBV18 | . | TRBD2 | TGTGCCAGCTCATCACGGGGGGTCCAGTACTTC | CASSSRGVQYF
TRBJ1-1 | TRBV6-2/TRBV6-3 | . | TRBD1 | TGTGCCAGCAGTTACAACCGACAGGGAGAAGCTTTCTTT | CASSYNRQGEAFF
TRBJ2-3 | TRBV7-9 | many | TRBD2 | TGTGCCAGCAGCGACGATCCGCGGGGGAGCACAGATACGCAGTATTTT | CASSDDPRGSTDTQYF
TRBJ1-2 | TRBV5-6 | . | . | TGTGCCAGCAGCTTGAACCGGGTGAACGCGGGCTACACCTTC | CASSLNRVNAGYTF
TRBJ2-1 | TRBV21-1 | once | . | TGTGCCAGCAGCAATGGGACAAATGAGCAGTTCTTC | CASSNGTNEQFF
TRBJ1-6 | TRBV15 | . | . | TGTGCCACCGGGAGGGGAGGGAATTCACCCCTCCACTTT | CATGRGGNSPLHF
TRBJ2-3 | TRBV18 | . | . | TGTGCCAGCTCACGAGAACGACTAGGCACAGATACGCAGTATTTT | CASSRERLGTDTQYF
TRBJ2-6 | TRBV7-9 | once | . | TGTGCCGGGGGAAATCCGGTGCGGGGAGCCTCTGGGGCCAACGTCCTGACTTTC | CAGGNPVRGASGANVLTF
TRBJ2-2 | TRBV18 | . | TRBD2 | TGTGCCAGCTCAAGATCCGGGACTAGGAACACCGGGGAGCTGTTTTTT | CASSRSGTRNTGELFF
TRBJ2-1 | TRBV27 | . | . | TGTGCCAGCAGGAACCGGGGGAGGTACAATGAGCAGTTCTTC | CASRNRGRYNEQFF
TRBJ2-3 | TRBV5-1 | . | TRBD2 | TGCGCCAGCAGCTTGGAGGCGGGAGGCACAGATACGCAGTATTTT | CASSLEAGGTDTQYF
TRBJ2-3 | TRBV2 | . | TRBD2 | TGTGCCCTGAGGAAGGCGGGAGAGGGAGATACGCAGTATTTT | CALRKAGEGDTQYF
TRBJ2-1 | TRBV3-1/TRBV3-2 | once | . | TGTGCCAGCAGCCAAGTAATTCCGCGGGGCACTCTGGGTGAGCAGTTCTTC | CASSQVIPRGTLGEQFF
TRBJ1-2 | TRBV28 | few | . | TGTGCCAGCAGTTTGTCTACTATGGGCTACACCTTC | CASSLSTMGYTF
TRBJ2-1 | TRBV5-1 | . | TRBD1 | TGCGCCAGCAGCTTTACAGGGGGTGGTGAGCAGTTCTTC | CASSFTGGGEQFF
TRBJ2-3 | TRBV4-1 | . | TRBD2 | TGCGCCAGCAGCCAAGACCCTAGCGGGGAGAGGGATACGCAGTATTTT | CASSQDPSGERDTQYF
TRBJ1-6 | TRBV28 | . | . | TGTGCCAGCAGTTTAATAGGGGGTGGTAATTCACCCCTCCACTTT | CASSLIGGGNSPLHF